This T cell receptor beta chain derives from a study of blood T cells in healthy people across ages. Study-level results: In long-lived donors, naive CD4+ cell counts and diversity exceeded those of aged donors.

Combining a sample-barcoded 5' primer with a J-beta primer mix, a second PCR ran for about 7 to 12 cycles. TCRdb re-analysed the 5' RACE reads in MiXCR, keeping a single row per CDR3 protein. The data contain 750,000 to 850,000 distinct CDR3 sequences, more than 20% of them singletons. Germline CDR1 is SEHNR and CDR2 is FQNEAQ (reference sequence). CDR3 length: 12 residues. Turning to this clonotype: The antigen is not known.

These data also formed part of another study, on T cells of mothers and their children. That source adds: Each mother gave over 8 million TCR beta CDR3 reads; each child, some 3 million. Inherited differences only slightly affect thymic shaping of TCR recombination output.

This chain connects TRBV7-9 to TRBJ2-5; D possibly corresponds to TRBD2 (6 bases). The DNA end is more similar to TRBJ2-1, so the J call may be wrong. This sequence originates from a boy between 10 and 17 years old in good health. The sample consisted of blood. This CDR3 is CASSSLADEQFF. CDR3 DNA sequence: TGTGCCAGCAGCTCACTAGCTGATGAGCAGTTCTTC.